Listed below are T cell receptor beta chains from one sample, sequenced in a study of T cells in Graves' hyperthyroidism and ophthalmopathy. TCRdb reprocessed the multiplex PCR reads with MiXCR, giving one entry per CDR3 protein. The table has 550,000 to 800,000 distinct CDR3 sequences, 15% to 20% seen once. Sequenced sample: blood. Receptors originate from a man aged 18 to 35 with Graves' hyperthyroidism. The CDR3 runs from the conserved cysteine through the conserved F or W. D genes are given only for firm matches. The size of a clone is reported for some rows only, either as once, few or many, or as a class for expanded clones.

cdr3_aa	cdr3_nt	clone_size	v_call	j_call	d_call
CASSSPPGRRGLEQFF	TGTGCCAGTAGCTCACCCCCCGGTCGGCGGGGCCTTGAGCAGTTCTTC	.	TRBV19	TRBJ2-1	.
CASSSPTSESSYNEQFF	TGTGCCAGCAGCTCCCCGACTAGCGAGAGCTCCTACAATGAGCAGTTCTTC	many	TRBV11-2	TRBJ2-1	TRBD2
CASSFSPGPIQETQYF	TGTGCCAGCAGTTTCAGCCCGGGGCCTATTCAAGAGACCCAGTACTTC	many	TRBV27	TRBJ2-5	.
CASSHWVVVGGELFF	TGCGCCAGCAGCCACTGGGTCGTGGTTGGCGGGGAGCTGTTTTTT	few	TRBV4-1	TRBJ2-2	.
CASSLWGRETQYF	TGTGCCAGCAGTTTGTGGGGGAGGGAGACCCAGTACTTC	many	TRBV27	TRBJ2-5	.
CASSWAPAGWSETQYF	TGTGCCAGCAGTTGGGCCCCCGCGGGATGGTCGGAGACCCAGTACTTC	many	TRBV12-3/TRBV12-4	TRBJ2-5	.
CASSQRQFQETQYF	TGTGCCAGCAGCCAACGACAGTTCCAAGAGACCCAGTACTTC	many	TRBV14	TRBJ2-5	.
CSASYDRADEQYF	TGCAGTGCTTCCTACGACAGGGCGGACGAGCAGTACTTC	many	TRBV20-1	TRBJ2-7	TRBD1
CASSPDREGEAFF	TGTGCCAGCTCCCCGGACAGGGAAGGTGAAGCTTTCTTT	many	TRBV18	TRBJ1-1	TRBD1
CASSIATGRNQPQHF	TGTGCCAGTAGTATAGCAACGGGCAGGAATCAGCCCCAGCATTTT	.	TRBV19	TRBJ1-5	.
CASSFARARGTQYF	TGTGCCAGCAGTTTTGCCAGGGCCCGGGGGACCCAGTACTTC	many	TRBV12-3/TRBV12-4	TRBJ2-5	.
CASSTTSGRIGEQYF	TGTGCCAGCAGTACTACTAGCGGGAGAATCGGCGAGCAGTACTTC	.	TRBV27	TRBJ2-7	TRBD2
CSAGQKMTGELFF	TGCAGCGCGGGACAAAAAATGACCGGGGAGCTGTTTTTT	few	TRBV29-1	TRBJ2-2	.
CASSQLQASGQPQHF	TGCGCCAGCAGCCAACTCCAGGCCTCGGGGCAGCCCCAGCATTTT	few	TRBV4-1	TRBJ1-5	.
CASSYSPGHIMNTEAFF	TGTGCCAGCAGTTACTCACCGGGACATATCATGAACACTGAAGCTTTCTTT	few	TRBV6-2/TRBV6-3	TRBJ1-1	.
CASSSRGYHEQYF	TGTGCCAGTAGTTCCAGGGGTTACCACGAGCAGTACTTC	.	TRBV19	TRBJ2-7	.
CASSAPGAGSSGELFF	TGTGCCAGCAGCGCCCCAGGGGCAGGGAGTAGCGGGGAGCTGTTTTTT	few	TRBV7-8	TRBJ2-2	.
CASSSGWTSGTDTQYF	TGTGCCAGCAGCTCAGGCTGGACTAGCGGCACAGATACGCAGTATTTT	many	TRBV11-1	TRBJ2-3	TRBD2
CAYSDRGDQPQHF	TGTGCCTATTCGGACAGGGGGGACCAGCCCCAGCATTTT	.	TRBV30	TRBJ1-5	TRBD1
CSARGGGYYGYTF	TGCAGTGCTAGAGGGGGGGGCTACTATGGCTACACCTTC	many	TRBV20-1	TRBJ1-2	.
CASSLDLLARGYEQFF	TGTGCCAGCAGTTTAGATTTACTAGCGCGAGGCTACGAGCAGTTCTTC	.	TRBV12-3/TRBV12-4	TRBJ2-1	TRBD2
CASSLWGSGEQYF	TGTGCCAGCAGCTTGTGGGGCAGCGGCGAGCAGTACTTC	.	TRBV5-4	TRBJ2-7	.
CATGTGLSNEQFF	TGTGCCACCGGGACAGGGCTATCCAATGAGCAGTTCTTC	.	TRBV2	TRBJ2-1	TRBD1
CASSFTLSDSLRDNEQFF	TGTGCCAGCAGTTTCACCCTGTCGGACTCCCTCCGTGATAATGAGCAGTTCTTC	.	TRBV12-3/TRBV12-4	TRBJ2-1	.